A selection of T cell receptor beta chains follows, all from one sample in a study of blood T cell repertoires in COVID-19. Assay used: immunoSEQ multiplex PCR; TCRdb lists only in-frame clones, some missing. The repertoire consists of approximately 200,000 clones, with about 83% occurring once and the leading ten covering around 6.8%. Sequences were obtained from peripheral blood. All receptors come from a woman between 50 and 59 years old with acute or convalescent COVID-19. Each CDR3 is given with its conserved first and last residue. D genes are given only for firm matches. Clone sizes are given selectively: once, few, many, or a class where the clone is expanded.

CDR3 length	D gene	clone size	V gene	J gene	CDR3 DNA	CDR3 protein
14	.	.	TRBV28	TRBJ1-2	TGTGCCAGCAACCTCGGGGGACCCAACTATGGCTACACCTTC	CASNLGGPNYGYTF
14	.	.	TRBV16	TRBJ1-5	TGTGCCAGCAGCCTTAGGTCGGCGGGTCAGCCCCAGCATTTT	CASSLRSAGQPQHF
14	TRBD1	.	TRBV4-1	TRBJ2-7	TGCGCCAGCAGACCCGGGGGACAGGCCTACGAGCAGTACTTC	CASRPGGQAYEQYF
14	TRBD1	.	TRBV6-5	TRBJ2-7	TGTGCCACCACCAGGGACAGGGAGCCCTTGGAGCAGTACTTC	CATTRDREPLEQYF
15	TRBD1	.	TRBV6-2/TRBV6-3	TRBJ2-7	TGTGCCAGCAGTTGGCCCGGACAGGGAGTTGACGAGCAGTACTTC	CASSWPGQGVDEQYF
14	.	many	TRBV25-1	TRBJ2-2	TGTGCCAGCATGGACACCTCGAACACCGGGGAGCTGTTTTTT	CASMDTSNTGELFF
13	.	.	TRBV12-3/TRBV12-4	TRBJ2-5	TGTGCCAGCAGTTTCAATCCCACGGGGACCCAGTACTTC	CASSFNPTGTQYF
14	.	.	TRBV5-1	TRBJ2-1	TGCGCCAGCAGCTTGGCTACCAGGGTGAATGAGCAGTTCTTC	CASSLATRVNEQFF
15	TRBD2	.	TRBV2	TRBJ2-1	TGTGCCAGAAAAGCCCTAGCGGATAATTACAATGAGCAGTTCTTC	CARKALADNYNEQFF
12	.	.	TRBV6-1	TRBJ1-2	TGTGCCAGCAGTGACCCCTATTACGGCTACACCTTC	CASSDPYYGYTF
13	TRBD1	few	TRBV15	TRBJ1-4	TGTGCCACCAGCCGGGACAGAGATGAAAAACTGTTTTTT	CATSRDRDEKLFF
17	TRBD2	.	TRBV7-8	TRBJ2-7	TGTGCCAGCAGCTCAAGGGCTAGCGGGGGACCTTCCTACGAGCAGTACTTC	CASSSRASGGPSYEQYF
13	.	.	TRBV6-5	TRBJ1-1	TGTGCCAGCACGTGGGGGGGAGTCACTGAAGCTTTCTTT	CASTWGGVTEAFF
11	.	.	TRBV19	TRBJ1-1	TGTGCCAGTAGTAGACAGACCGAAGCTTTCTTT	CASSRQTEAFF
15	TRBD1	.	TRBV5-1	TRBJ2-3	TGCGCCAGCAGCCCGGGACAGGGACGCACAGATACGCAGTATTTT	CASSPGQGRTDTQYF
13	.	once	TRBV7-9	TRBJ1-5	TGTGCCAGCAGCCGAGACACAAATCAGCCCCAGCATTTT	CASSRDTNQPQHF
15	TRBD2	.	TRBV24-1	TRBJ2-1	TGTGCCACCAGTGCTTGGACTAGCGGTTACAATGAGCAGTTCTTC	CATSAWTSGYNEQFF
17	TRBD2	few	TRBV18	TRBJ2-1	TGTGCCAGCTCACCGTTAGGACTAGCGGGGGTAGCCGGTGAGCAGTTCTTC	CASSPLGLAGVAGEQFF
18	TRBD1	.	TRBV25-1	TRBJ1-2	TGTGCCAGCAGTGGAGTCAGGGGGGGGACAGGGACGATCTATGGCTACACCTTC	CASSGVRGGTGTIYGYTF
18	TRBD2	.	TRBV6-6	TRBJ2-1	TGTGCCAGCACTCGAGGGACTAGCGGGGCCAACTCCTACAATGAGCAGTTCTTC	CASTRGTSGANSYNEQFF
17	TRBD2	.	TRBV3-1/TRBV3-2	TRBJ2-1	TGTGCCAGCAGCCAACCGGGACTAGCGGGGAATTACAATGAGCAGTTCTTC	CASSQPGLAGNYNEQFF
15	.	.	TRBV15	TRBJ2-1	TGTGCCACCAGCAAGGTGGGAGTCTCCTACAATGAGCAGTTCTTC	CATSKVGVSYNEQFF
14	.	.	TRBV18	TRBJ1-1	TGTGCCAGCTCACCGGCGGGGGCGGTCACTGAAGCTTTCTTT	CASSPAGAVTEAFF
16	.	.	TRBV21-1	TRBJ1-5	TGTGCCAGCAGCAATCCCGGGGCAGGGGACAATCAGCCCCAGCATTTT	CASSNPGAGDNQPQHF
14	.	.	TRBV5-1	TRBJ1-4	TGCGCCAGCAAGGGGAGGGTGGGTAATGAAAAACTGTTTTTT	CASKGRVGNEKLFF
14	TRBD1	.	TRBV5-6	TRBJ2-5	TGTGCCAGCAGCACCCGGGACAGGCAAGAGACCCAGTACTTC	CASSTRDRQETQYF
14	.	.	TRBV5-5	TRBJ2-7	TGTGCCAGCAGCTTGTTAGGACTTCCCTACGAGCAGTACTTC	CASSLLGLPYEQYF
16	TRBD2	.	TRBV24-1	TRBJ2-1	TGTGCCACCAGTGATTTTCCGGCTAGCGGGGACAATGAGCAGTTCTTC	CATSDFPASGDNEQFF
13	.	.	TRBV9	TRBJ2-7	TGTGCCAGCAGCGTTGCGGCTACCTACGAGCAGTACTTC	CASSVAATYEQYF
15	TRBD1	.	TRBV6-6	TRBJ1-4	TGTGCCAGCAAAGGGACAGGGTCTACTAATGAAAAACTGTTTTTT	CASKGTGSTNEKLFF
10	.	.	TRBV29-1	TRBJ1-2	TGCAGCGTCCTAACCTATGGCTACACCTTC	CSVLTYGYTF
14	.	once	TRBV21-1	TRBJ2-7	TGTGCCAGCAGCAGCCGATGGGCCCGATACGAGCAGTACTTC	CASSSRWARYEQYF
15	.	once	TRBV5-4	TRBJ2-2	TGTGCCAGCAGCCCCCCTTTAGCGGACACCGGGGAGCTGTTTTTT	CASSPPLADTGELFF
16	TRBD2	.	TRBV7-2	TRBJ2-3	TGTGCCAGCAGCCGCAGCGGGGGGGCTAGCACAGATACGCAGTATTTT	CASSRSGGASTDTQYF
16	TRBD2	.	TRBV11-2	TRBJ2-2	TGTGCCAGCGCTCGCCTAGCGGGAGTTGGCACCGGGGAGCTGTTTTTT	CASARLAGVGTGELFF
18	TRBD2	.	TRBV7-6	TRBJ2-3	TGTGCCAGCAGCCTGGGACTAGCGGGGGGACAACGCACAGATACGCAGTATTTT	CASSLGLAGGQRTDTQYF
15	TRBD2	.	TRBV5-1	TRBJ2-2	TGCGCCAGCAGCTTGGAAGCGGGAAACACCGGGGAGCTGTTTTTT	CASSLEAGNTGELFF
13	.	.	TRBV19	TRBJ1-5	TGTGCCAGTAGTTTCGGGGGCAATCAGCCCCAGCATTTT	CASSFGGNQPQHF
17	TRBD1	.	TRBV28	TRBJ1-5	TGTGCCAGCAGTTTTCCGGACAGGGGAGGCGGCAATCAGCCCCAGCATTTT	CASSFPDRGGGNQPQHF
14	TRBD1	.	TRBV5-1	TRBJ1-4	TGCGCCAGCAGCTTGGGGGACAGGGGAGAAAAACTGTTTTTT	CASSLGDRGEKLFF
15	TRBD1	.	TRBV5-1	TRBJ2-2	TGCGCCAGCAGGGGGACAGGGGCAAACACCGGGGAGCTGTTTTTT	CASRGTGANTGELFF
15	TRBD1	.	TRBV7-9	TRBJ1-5	TGTGCCAGCAGCCCTAGTGGGACAGTCAATCAGCCCCAGCATTTT	CASSPSGTVNQPQHF
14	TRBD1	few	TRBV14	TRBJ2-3	TGTGCCAGCTCCGGGACAGTTTGGGTGGATACGCAGTATTTT	CASSGTVWVDTQYF
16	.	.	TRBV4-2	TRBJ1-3	TGTGCCAGCAGCCAAGAGTATGTTCTTTCTGGAAACACCATATATTTT	CASSQEYVLSGNTIYF
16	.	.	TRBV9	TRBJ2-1	TGTGCCAGCAGCGCAGCGCCCAGCGGCTCCTACAATGAGCAGTTCTTC	CASSAAPSGSYNEQFF
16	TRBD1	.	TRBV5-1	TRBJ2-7	TGCGCCAGCAGCGATTGGGACAGGGGGACCTCCTACGAGCAGTACTTC	CASSDWDRGTSYEQYF
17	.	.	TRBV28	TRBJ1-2	TGTGCCAGCAAACTGGTGGGTCGACAGACCGCTAACTATGGCTACACCTTC	CASKLVGRQTANYGYTF
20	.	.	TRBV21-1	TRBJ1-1	TGTGCCAGCAGCCTCCGGGACAGGGGTGGAGTTATGAGCATGAACACTGAAGCTTTCTTT	CASSLRDRGGVMSMNTEAFF
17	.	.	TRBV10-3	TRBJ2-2	TGTGCCATCAAGTCTGGCAGGGGAACCTTTAACACCGGGGAGCTGTTTTTT	CAIKSGRGTFNTGELFF
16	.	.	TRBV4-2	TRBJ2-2	TGTGCCAGCAGCCAAGAAGGCGGGCCTCAGGCCGGGGAGCTGTTTTTT	CASSQEGGPQAGELFF
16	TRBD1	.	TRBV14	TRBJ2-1	TGTGCCAGCAGCCTGGACAGGGGGCAGATATACAATGAGCAGTTCTTC	CASSLDRGQIYNEQFF
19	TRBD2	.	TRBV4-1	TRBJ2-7	TGCGCCAGCAGCCAACCAGACTGGGGTAGCGGGACCAACCTCTACGAGCAGTACTTC	CASSQPDWGSGTNLYEQYF
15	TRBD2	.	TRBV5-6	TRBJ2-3	TGTGCCAGCAGCTTGCCTAGCGGGAGCACAGATACGCAGTATTTT	CASSLPSGSTDTQYF